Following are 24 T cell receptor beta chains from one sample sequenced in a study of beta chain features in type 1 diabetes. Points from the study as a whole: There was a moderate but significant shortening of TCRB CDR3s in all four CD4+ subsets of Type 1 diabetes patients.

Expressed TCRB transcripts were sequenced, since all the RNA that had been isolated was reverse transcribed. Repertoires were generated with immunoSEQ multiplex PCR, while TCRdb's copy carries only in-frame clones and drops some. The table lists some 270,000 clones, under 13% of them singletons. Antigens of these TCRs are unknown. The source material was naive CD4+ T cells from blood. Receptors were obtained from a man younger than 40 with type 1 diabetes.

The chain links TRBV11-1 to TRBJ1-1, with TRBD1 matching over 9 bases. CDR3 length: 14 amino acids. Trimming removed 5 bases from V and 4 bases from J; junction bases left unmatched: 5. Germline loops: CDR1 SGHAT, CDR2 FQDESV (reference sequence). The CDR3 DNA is TGTGCCAGCAGCGAACAGGGGGCTGTCACTGAAGCTTTCTTT. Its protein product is CASSEQGAVTEAFF.

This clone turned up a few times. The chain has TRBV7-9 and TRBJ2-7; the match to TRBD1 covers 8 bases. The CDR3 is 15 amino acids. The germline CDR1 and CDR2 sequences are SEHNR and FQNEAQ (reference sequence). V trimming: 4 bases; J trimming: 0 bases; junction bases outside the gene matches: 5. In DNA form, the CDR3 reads TGTGCCAGCAGCTCTACAGGGGGGAGCTCCTACGAGCAGTACTTC. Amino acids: CASSSTGGSSYEQYF.

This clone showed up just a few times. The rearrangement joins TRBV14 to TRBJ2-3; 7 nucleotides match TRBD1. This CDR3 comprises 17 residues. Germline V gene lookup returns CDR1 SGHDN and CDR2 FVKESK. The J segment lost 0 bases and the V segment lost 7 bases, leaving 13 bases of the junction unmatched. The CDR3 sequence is CASNHRGRRPSTDTQYF. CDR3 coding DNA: TGTGCCAGCAACCACAGGGGACGAAGACCTAGCACAGATACGCAGTATTTT. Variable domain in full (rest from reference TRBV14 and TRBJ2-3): EAGVTQFPSHSVIEKGQTVTLRCDPISGHDNLYWYRRVMGKEIKFLLHFVKESKQDESGMPNNRFLAERTGGTYSTLKVQPAELEDSGVYFCASNHRGRRPSTDTQYFGPGTRLTVL.

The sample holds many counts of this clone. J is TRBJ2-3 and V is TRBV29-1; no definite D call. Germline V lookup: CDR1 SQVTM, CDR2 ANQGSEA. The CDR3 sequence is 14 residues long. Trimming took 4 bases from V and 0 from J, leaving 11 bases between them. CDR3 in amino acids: CSVGLRLSTDTQYF. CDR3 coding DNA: TGCAGCGTTGGGCTTCGACTGAGCACAGATACGCAGTATTTT.

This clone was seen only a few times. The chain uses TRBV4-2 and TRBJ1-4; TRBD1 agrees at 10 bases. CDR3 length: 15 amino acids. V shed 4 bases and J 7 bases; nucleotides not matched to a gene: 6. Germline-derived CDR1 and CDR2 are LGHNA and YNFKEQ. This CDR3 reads CASSPPGQGTEKLFF. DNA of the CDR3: TGTGCCAGCAGCCCCCCGGGACAGGGGACTGAAAAACTGTTTTTT.

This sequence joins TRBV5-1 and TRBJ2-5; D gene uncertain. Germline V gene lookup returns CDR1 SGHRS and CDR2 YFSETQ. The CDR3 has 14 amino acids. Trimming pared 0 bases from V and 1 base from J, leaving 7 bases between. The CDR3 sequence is CASSLDNSQETQYF. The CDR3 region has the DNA TGCGCCAGCAGCTTGGACAATTCCCAAGAGACCCAGTACTTC.

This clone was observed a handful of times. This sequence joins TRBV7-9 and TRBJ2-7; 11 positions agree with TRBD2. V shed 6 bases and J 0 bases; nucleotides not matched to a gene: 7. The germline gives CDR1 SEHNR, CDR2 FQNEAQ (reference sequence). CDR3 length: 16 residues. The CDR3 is CASRSTSGGLSYEQYF. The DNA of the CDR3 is TGTGCCAGCAGAAGTACTAGCGGGGGACTCTCCTACGAGCAGTACTTC.

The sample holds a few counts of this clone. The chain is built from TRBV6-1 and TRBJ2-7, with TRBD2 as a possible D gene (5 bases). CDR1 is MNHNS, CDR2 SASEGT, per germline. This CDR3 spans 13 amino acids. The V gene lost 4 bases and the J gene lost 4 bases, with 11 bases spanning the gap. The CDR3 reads CASSGLGVYEQYF. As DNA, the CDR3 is TGTGCCAGCAGTGGGCTCGGGGTGTACGAGCAGTACTTC.

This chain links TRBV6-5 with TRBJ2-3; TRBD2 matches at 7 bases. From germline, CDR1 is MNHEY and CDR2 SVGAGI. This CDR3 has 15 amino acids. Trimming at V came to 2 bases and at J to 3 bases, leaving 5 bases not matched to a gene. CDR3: CASSYGEAGTDTQYF. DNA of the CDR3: TGTGCCAGCAGTTACGGGGAAGCGGGGACAGATACGCAGTATTTT.

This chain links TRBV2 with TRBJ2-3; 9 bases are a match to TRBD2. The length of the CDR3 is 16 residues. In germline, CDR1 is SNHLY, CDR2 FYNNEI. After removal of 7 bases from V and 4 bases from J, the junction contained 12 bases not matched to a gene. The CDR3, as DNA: TGTGCCAGCATTCCCCCGGTAGCGGGGGCAGCAGATACGCAGTATTTT. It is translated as CASIPPVAGAADTQYF.

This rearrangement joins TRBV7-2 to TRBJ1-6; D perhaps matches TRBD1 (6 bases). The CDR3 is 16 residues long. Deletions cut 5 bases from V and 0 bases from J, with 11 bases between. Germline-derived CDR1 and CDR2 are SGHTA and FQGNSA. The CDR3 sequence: CASSVGTSSYNSPLHF. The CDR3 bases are TGTGCCAGCAGCGTGGGGACAAGCTCCTATAATTCACCCCTCCACTTT.

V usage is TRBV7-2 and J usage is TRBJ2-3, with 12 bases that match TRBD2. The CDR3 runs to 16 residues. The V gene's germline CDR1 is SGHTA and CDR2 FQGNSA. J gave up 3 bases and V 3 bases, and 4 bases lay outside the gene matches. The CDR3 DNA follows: TGTGCCAGCAGCTTCCGACTAGCGGGGGCTACAGATACGCAGTATTTT. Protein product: CASSFRLAGATDTQYF.

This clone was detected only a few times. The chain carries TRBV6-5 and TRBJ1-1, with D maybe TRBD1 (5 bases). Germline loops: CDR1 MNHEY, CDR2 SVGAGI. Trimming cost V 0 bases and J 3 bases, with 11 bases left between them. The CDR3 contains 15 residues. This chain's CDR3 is CASSYSGVTHTEAFF. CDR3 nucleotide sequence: TGTGCCAGCAGTTACTCAGGGGTTACACACACTGAAGCTTTCTTT.

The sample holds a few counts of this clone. The CDR3, as DNA: TGTGCCAGCAGTCCCATGCGGGGGGCTTCCTACAATGAGCAGTTCTTC. Translating gives CASSPMRGASYNEQFF. The rearrangement uses TRBV7-2 and TRBJ2-1, with 8 bases that match TRBD2. The length of the CDR3 is 16 residues. Looked up from germline, CDR1 is SGHTA and CDR2 is FQGNSA. The J segment lost 1 base and the V segment lost 6 bases, leaving 8 bases of the junction unmatched.

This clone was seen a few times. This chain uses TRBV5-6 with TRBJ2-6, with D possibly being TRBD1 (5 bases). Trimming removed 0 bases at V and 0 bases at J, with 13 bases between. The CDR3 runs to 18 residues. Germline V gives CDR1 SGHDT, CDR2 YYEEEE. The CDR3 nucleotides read TGTGCCAGCAGCTTGGGGGGCAGGCCCTCCTCTGGGGCCAACGTCCTGACTTTC. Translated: CASSLGGRPSSGANVLTF. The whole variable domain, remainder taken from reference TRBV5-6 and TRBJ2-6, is DAGVTQSPTHLIKTRGQQVTLRCSPKSGHDTVSWYQQALGQGPQFIFQYYEEEERQRGNFPDRFSGHQFPNYSSELNVNALLLGDSALYLCASSLGGRPSSGANVLTFGAGSRLTVL.

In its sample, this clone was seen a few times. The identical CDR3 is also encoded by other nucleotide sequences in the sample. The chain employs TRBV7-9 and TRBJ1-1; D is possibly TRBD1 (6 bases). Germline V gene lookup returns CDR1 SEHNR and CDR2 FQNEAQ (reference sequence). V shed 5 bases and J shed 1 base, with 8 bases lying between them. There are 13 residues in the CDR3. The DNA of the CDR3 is TGTGCCAGCAGCCGACAGGAGAACACTGAAGCTTTCTTT. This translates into CASSRQENTEAFF.

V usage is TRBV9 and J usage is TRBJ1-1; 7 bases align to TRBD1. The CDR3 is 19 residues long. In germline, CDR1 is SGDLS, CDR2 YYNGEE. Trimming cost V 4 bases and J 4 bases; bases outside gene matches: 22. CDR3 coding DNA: TGTGCCAGCAGCCCCGGGAGTAGGGGGCGATGGCGGGGTAGCACTGAAGCTTTCTTT. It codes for CASSPGSRGRWRGSTEAFF.

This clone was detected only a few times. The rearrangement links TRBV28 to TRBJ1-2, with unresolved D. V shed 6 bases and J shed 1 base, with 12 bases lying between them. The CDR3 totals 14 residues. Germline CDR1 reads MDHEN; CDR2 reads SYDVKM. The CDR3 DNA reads TGTGCCAGCAGCCCCTACGGCGGTAACTATGGCTACACCTTC. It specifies CASSPYGGNYGYTF.

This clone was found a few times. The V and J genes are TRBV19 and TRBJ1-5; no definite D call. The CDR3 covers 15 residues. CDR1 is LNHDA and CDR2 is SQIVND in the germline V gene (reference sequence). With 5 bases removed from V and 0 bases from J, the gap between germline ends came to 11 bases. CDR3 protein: CASSYRLNSNQPQHF. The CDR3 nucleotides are TGTGCCAGTAGTTATAGACTGAATAGCAATCAGCCCCAGCATTTT. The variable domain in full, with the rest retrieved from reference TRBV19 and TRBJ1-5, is DGGITQSPKYLFRKEGQNVTLSCEQNLNHDAMYWYRQDPGQGLRLIYYSQIVNDFQKGDIAEGYSVSREKKESFPLTVTSAQKNPTAFYLCASSYRLNSNQPQHFGDGTRLSIL.

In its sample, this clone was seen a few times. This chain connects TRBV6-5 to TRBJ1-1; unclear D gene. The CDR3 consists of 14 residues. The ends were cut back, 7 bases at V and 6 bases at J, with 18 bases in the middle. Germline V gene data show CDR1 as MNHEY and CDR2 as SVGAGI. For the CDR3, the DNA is TGTGCCAGCACCTCCCGACGGAACGGGGCTGAAGCTTTCTTT. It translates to CASTSRRNGAEAFF.

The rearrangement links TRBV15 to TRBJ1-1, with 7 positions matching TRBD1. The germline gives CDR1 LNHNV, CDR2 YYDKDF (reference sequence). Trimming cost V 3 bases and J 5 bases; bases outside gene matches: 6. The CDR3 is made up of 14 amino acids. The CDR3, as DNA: TGTGCCACCAGCAGGAGGGGGCGCGGAACTGAAGCTTTCTTT. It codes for CATSRRGRGTEAFF.

CDR3 residues: CASSARDRGSTDTQYF. The CDR3 DNA sequence: TGTGCCAGCAGCGCTCGAGACAGGGGCAGCACAGATACGCAGTATTTT. The V and J genes are TRBV9 and TRBJ2-3; 8 nucleotides match TRBD1. The CDR3 has 16 residues. Germline trimming cut 3 bases from V and 0 bases from J; bases unmatched to any gene: 6. CDR1 is SGDLS, CDR2 YYNGEE, per germline.

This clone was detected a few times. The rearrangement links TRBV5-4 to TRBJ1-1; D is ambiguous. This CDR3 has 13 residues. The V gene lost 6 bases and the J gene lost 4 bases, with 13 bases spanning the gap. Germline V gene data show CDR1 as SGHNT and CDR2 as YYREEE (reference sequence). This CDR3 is CASKKDYGTEAFF. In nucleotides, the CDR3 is TGTGCCAGCAAAAAGGACTACGGCACTGAAGCTTTCTTT.

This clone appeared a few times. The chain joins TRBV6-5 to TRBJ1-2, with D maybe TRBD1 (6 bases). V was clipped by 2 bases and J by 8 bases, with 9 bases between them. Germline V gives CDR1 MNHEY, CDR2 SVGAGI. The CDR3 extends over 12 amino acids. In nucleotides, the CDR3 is TGTGCCAGCAGTTACGGGGGCGGAGGCTACACCTTC. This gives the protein CASSYGGGGYTF.